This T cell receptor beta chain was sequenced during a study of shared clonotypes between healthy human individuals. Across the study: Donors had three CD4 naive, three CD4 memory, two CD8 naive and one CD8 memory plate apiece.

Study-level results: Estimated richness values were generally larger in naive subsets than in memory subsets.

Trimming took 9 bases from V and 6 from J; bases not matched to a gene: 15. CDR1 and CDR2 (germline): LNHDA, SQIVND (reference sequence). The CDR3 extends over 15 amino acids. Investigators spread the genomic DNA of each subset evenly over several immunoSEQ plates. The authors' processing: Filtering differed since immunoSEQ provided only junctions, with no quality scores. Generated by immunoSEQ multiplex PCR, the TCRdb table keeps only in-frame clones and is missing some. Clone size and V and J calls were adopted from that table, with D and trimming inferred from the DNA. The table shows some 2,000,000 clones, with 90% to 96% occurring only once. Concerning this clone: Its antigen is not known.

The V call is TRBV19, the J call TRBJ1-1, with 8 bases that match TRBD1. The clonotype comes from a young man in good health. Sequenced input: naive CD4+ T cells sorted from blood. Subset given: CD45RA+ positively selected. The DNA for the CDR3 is TGTGCCAGCACCCGGGGGGACAGGCCAAGCTCTGAAGCTTTCTTT. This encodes CASTRGDRPSSEAFF.